This T cell receptor (beta chain) was captured by sequencing in a study of long-term antiretroviral therapy in people with HIV. This CDR3 comprises 14 residues. Germline loops: CDR1 MNHNY, CDR2 SVGAGI (reference sequence). V dropped 10 bases and J dropped 2 bases, with 15 bases sitting between them. With survey level as its setting, the immunoSEQ assay was v3.0. The sequencing target was 40,000-50,000 T-cell genomes per sample. Produced via immunoSEQ multiplex PCR; TCRdb's table is partial and in-frame only. The sample records around 21,000 clones, 70% to 90% being singletons. Every one of the participants with HIV received treatment in the United States. This clone appeared a few times.

The chain uses TRBV6-6 and TRBJ1-5; a weak D match, TRBD1 (6 bases). This specimen consisted of unsorted PBMCs, obtained approximately 4 years after starting antiretroviral therapy. This sequence was found in a man between 18 and 29 years old with HIV. CDR3 protein: CAIAGAVGNQPQHF. The CDR3 DNA reads as TGTGCCATCGCAGGGGCCGTCGGCAATCAGCCCCAGCATTTT.